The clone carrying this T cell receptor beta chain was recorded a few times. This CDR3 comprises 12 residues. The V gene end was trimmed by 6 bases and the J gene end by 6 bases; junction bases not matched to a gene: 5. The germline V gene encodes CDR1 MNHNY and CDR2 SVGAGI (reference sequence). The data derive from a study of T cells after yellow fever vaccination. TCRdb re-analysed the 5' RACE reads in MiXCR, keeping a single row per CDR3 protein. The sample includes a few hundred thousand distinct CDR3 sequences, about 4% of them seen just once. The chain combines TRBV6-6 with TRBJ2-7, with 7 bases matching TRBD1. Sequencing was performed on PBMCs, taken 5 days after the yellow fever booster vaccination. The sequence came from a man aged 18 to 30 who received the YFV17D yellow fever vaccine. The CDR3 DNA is TGTGCCAGCAGCGCACAGGGGATCGAGCAGTACTTC. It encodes CASSAQGIEQYF.